The 19 T cell receptor beta chains given below trace back to one sample, sequenced in a study of T cells in Graves' hyperthyroidism and ophthalmopathy. Amplification of TCR beta CDR3 regions was performed using RNA transcripts as template. The HTBI primer set drove a first-round RT-PCR of the TCR CDR3. TCRdb ran MiXCR on the multiplex PCR reads and lists one entry per CDR3 protein. The repertoire has 300,000 to 400,000 distinct CDR3 sequences, 13% of them found once; the top ten carry 9.2%. Sequenced material: blood. Receptors originate from a young woman with Graves' hyperthyroidism.

This clonotype has a count of ten or more. The chain couples TRBV3-1 to TRBJ1-1, with 8 bases that match TRBD1. The V gene end was trimmed by 5 bases and the J gene end by 4 bases; junction bases not matched to a gene: 6. CDR1 and CDR2 from the germline V gene are LGHDT and YNNKEL (reference sequence). This CDR3 is built from 14 residues. In DNA form, the CDR3 reads TGTGCCAGCAGCTACGGACAGGGTGGCACTGAAGCTTTCTTT. Its translation is CASSYGQGGTEAFF.

This clonotype came up many times. The chain uses TRBV5-5 and TRBJ1-1; D is possibly TRBD1 (6 bases). There are 14 residues in the CDR3. V lost 0 bases and J lost 5, with 11 bases in between. Germline-derived CDR1 and CDR2 are SGHKS and YYEKEE (reference sequence). The CDR3 loop reads CASSLETGWTEAFF. The CDR3 DNA sequence: TGTGCCAGCAGCTTGGAAACAGGGTGGACTGAAGCTTTCTTT.

This clonotype was picked up many times. The chain employs TRBV6-1 and TRBJ1-1; D gene ambiguous. The CDR3 covers 13 residues. Trimming shortened V by 6 bases and J by 2 bases, and 10 bases separated the two germline ends. Germline V gene sequence: CDR1 MNHNS, CDR2 SASEGT. The CDR3 spells CASREIANTEAFF. CDR3 coding DNA: TGTGCCAGCAGGGAAATAGCCAACACTGAAGCTTTCTTT.

This clonotype was counted ten times or more. The chain employs TRBV6-5 and TRBJ2-1; D might be TRBD2 (5 bases). Trimming took off 0 bases at V and 8 bases at J, with 8 bases between the two ends. CDR3 length equals 13 residues. From germline, CDR1 is MNHEY and CDR2 SVGAGI. The CDR3 nucleotides read TGTGCCAGCAGTTACTCTAGCGCCCATGAGCAGTTCTTC. Its protein is CASSYSSAHEQFF.

V gene TRBV19 combines with J gene TRBJ1-2; no firm D call. Germline V gives CDR1 LNHDA, CDR2 SQIVND (reference sequence). The CDR3 contains 12 residues. V lost 6 bases to trimming and J lost 1 base, with 6 bases between them. CDR3 sequence: CASRRLNYGYTF. CDR3 bases: TGTGCCAGTAGGAGGCTTAACTATGGCTACACCTTC.

This clonotype appeared many times. The chain couples TRBV20-1 to TRBJ2-5; 11 bases are shared with TRBD2. There are 16 residues in the CDR3. The germline CDR1 and CDR2 sequences are DFQATT and SNEGSKA (reference sequence). V was pared by 4 bases and J by 5 bases, with 12 bases of the junction left unmatched. CDR3 coding DNA: TGCAGTGCTACTGAGGGGATGTGGACTAGCGGGGAGACCCAGTACTTC. Its protein product is CSATEGMWTSGETQYF.

This clonotype appeared many times. The gene calls are TRBV28 and TRBJ1-5; D might be TRBD1 (5 bases). V lost 6 bases and J 5 bases, leaving 8 bases between the germline ends. Germline V gene sequence: CDR1 MDHEN, CDR2 SYDVKM. The CDR3 has 12 residues. CDR3 coding DNA: TGTGCCAGCAGGGGGGTAGATCAGCCCCAGCATTTT. Its protein is CASRGVDQPQHF.

This clonotype came up a few times. The gene calls are TRBV12-3 or TRBV12-4 and TRBJ2-7; a weak D match, TRBD2 (5 bases). The CDR3 has 14 residues. Trimming removed 4 bases from V and 9 bases from J, with 19 bases in between. In nucleotides, the CDR3 is TGTGCCAGCAGTTCAACCCGGACCAGCGGCGGGCAGTACTTC. Protein product: CASSSTRTSGGQYF.

V is TRBV9 and J is TRBJ1-1; weak D call: TRBD1 (6 bases). The CDR3 runs 15 residues. V dropped 3 bases and J dropped 5 bases, with 17 bases sitting between them. The germline V gene encodes CDR1 SGDLS and CDR2 YYNGEE. The CDR3 sequence: CASSGGGHLGTEAFF. CDR3 nucleotide sequence: TGTGCCAGCAGCGGAGGGGGACACCTTGGGACTGAAGCTTTCTTT.

The genes are TRBV9 and TRBJ2-3; D is unclear. The germline V and J ends were trimmed by 1 base and 1 base, with 10 bases remaining between them. The germline V gene encodes CDR1 SGDLS and CDR2 YYNGEE. The CDR3 is made up of 15 amino acids. Here the CDR3 DNA reads TGTGCCAGCAGCGTAAGCACTTTGGGCACAGATACGCAGTATTTT. This codes for CASSVSTLGTDTQYF.

This clonotype came up a few times. The chain employs TRBV9 and TRBJ2-7, with D possibly matching TRBD1 (6 bases). Deletions cut 4 bases from V and 3 bases from J, with 17 bases between. The CDR3 is 15 residues long. Germline-derived CDR1 and CDR2 are SGDLS and YYNGEE. The CDR3 sequence: CASSPDGTQNYEQYF. The CDR3 DNA follows: TGTGCCAGCAGCCCCGACGGGACACAGAACTACGAGCAGTACTTC.

This clonotype showed up many times. This chain links TRBV6-2 or TRBV6-3 with TRBJ1-1, with a weak D call TRBD1 (5 bases). V was cut by 5 bases and J by 0 bases, with 16 bases left in between. CDR1 is MNHEY, CDR2 SVGEGT, per germline. There are 16 residues in the CDR3. The CDR3 sequence is CASSSKTERMNTEAFF. The DNA of the CDR3 is TGTGCCAGCAGTAGCAAGACAGAAAGAATGAACACTGAAGCTTTCTTT.

This chain joins TRBV28 and TRBJ1-3; D is unclear. This CDR3 is 15 amino acids long. Deletions cut 4 bases from V and 0 bases from J, with 10 bases between. Germline V gene sequence: CDR1 MDHEN, CDR2 SYDVKM. CDR3 in amino acids: CASSSPPISGNTIYF. In nucleotides, the CDR3 is TGTGCCAGCAGTTCGCCCCCGATCTCTGGAAACACCATATATTTT.

In its sample, this clonotype was seen many times. The V and J genes are TRBV18 and TRBJ2-1; the D gene could be TRBD1 or TRBD2 (6 bases each). The V gene lost 6 bases and the J gene lost 2 bases, with 14 bases spanning the gap. Germline values: CDR1 KGHSH, CDR2 LQKENI. The CDR3 is made up of 15 amino acids. DNA for the CDR3: TGTGCCAGCTCTAACGGGGGCACCGCCTACAATGAGCAGTTCTTC. It encodes CASSNGGTAYNEQFF. The full variable domain, with the rest looked up from reference TRBV18 and TRBJ2-1, is NAGVMQNPRHLVRRRGQEARLRCSPMKGHSHVYWYRQLPEEGLKFMVYLQKENIIDESGMPKERFSAEFPKEGPSILRIQQVVRGDSAAYFCASSNGGTAYNEQFFGPGTRLTVL.

This clonotype was detected ten times or more. V is TRBV12-3 or TRBV12-4 and J is TRBJ1-2; no clear D gene. The CDR3 contains 12 residues. V shed 4 bases and J shed 3 bases, with 6 bases lying between them. The CDR3 protein is CASSSVHYGYTF. CDR3 nucleotides: TGTGCCAGCAGTTCGGTGCACTATGGCTACACCTTC.

The sample holds many counts of this clonotype. The chain recombines TRBV24-1 with TRBJ2-1, with D tentatively TRBD2 (6 bases). The CDR3 has 18 amino acids. The germline gives CDR1 KGHDR, CDR2 SFDVKD. Trimming shortened V by 3 bases and J by 7 bases, and 24 bases separated the two germline ends. Here the CDR3 DNA reads TGTGCCACCAGTGATCCAGCGATCGACGGGACTCTGGGGAATGAGCAGTTCTTC. This encodes CATSDPAIDGTLGNEQFF.

This clonotype appeared many times. V and J are TRBV20-1 and TRBJ2-1; TRBD2 agrees at 7 bases. Germline trimming cut 3 bases from V and 8 bases from J; bases unmatched to any gene: 16. From germline, CDR1 is DFQATT and CDR2 SNEGSKA (reference sequence). The CDR3 covers 16 residues. CDR3 sequence: CSASGAEGGPVDEQFF. CDR3 DNA: TGCAGTGCTAGCGGGGCAGAGGGAGGGCCGGTCGATGAGCAGTTCTTC.

This clonotype was found many times. The J gene is TRBJ2-2, the V gene TRBV15, with D uncertain. This CDR3 spans 15 amino acids. Germline V gene sequence: CDR1 LNHNV, CDR2 YYDKDF (reference sequence). The ends were cut back, 4 bases at V and 6 bases at J, with 15 bases in the middle. The CDR3 here is CATSTVPGASGELFF. The DNA for the CDR3 is TGTGCCACCAGCACTGTACCCGGTGCGTCCGGGGAGCTGTTTTTT.

The rearrangement joins TRBV19 to TRBJ2-7; 11 positions match TRBD2. J was trimmed by 0 bases and V by 3 bases; bases with no gene match: 10. The CDR3 runs 18 residues. CDR1 and CDR2 (germline): LNHDA, SQIVND (reference sequence). The CDR3 sequence is CASSMGTSGDSSSYEQYF. The CDR3 nucleotides are TGTGCCAGTAGTATGGGGACTAGCGGAGATTCCAGCTCCTACGAGCAGTACTTC. Full variable domain (rest looked up from reference TRBV19 and TRBJ2-7): DGGITQSPKYLFRKEGQNVTLSCEQNLNHDAMYWYRQDPGQGLRLIYYSQIVNDFQKGDIAEGYSVSREKKESFPLTVTSAQKNPTAFYLCASSMGTSGDSSSYEQYFGPGTRLTVT.